This TCR beta chain was retrieved from a study of blood T cells in healthy people across ages. Across the study: Capture by template switching was about one barcoded beta molecule per two T cells.

Sample-barcoded 5' priming and a J-beta primer mix drove a second PCR of roughly 7 to 11 cycles. TCRdb re-analysed the 5' RACE reads in MiXCR, keeping a single row per CDR3 protein. This sample has roughly 2 million distinct CDR3 sequences, with about 49% found just once. V shed 8 bases and J 3 bases; nucleotides not matched to a gene: 7. The germline CDR1 and CDR2 sequences are SQVTM and ANQGSEA. This CDR3 is built from 15 residues. This clonotype was seen only a few times. They isolated at least 7 million PBMCs from each sample. The chain combines TRBV29-1 with TRBJ2-1; 13 bases match TRBD2. The receptor's source is a woman aged 40 to 50 in good health. Sequenced sample: blood. CDR3 in amino acids: CSLRTSGGFYNEQFF. The DNA for the CDR3 is TGCAGCCTCAGGACTAGCGGGGGCTTCTACAATGAGCAGTTCTTC.